The clone carrying this TCR beta chain was picked up one time. The record originates from a study of blood T cell repertoires in COVID-19. Study-wide background: From the United States, Italy and Spain came samples of acute and convalescent COVID-19. T cells, B-cell-depleted T cells, or PBMCs provided the cDNA or gDNA that served as material.

V lost 4 bases to trimming and J lost 5 bases, with 17 bases between them. Germline V CDR1 and CDR2: MNHEY, SVGAGI. The CDR3 length is 15 residues. Under the authors' procedure: Reference gene primers were amplified, and this amplification served to estimate nucleated cell counts. This table comes from immunoSEQ multiplex PCR, and its TCRdb copy is limited to in-frame clones, with some not included. D and trimming were read from the DNA, whereas the V and J calls and clone size are those reported in that table. The table records roughly 53,000 clones, about 78% of them present only once. The sample taken for sequencing was peripheral blood. This clonotype was obtained from a man aged 50 to 59 with active or convalescent COVID-19. The chain combines TRBV6-5 with TRBJ2-5; possibly TRBD2 for D (6 bases). Written as DNA, the CDR3 is TGTGCCAGCAGTTCACTAGCCAACGTCGGGGAGACCCAGTACTTC. Its translation is CASSSLANVGETQYF.